The 7 T cell receptor beta chains presented below share a single source sample, sequenced in a study of blood T cell repertoires in COVID-19. Sequencing used immunoSEQ multiplex PCR; TCRdb keeps in-frame clones, though not all of them. The sample yields around 140,000 clones, 84% seen once. What was sequenced was peripheral blood. The source of these receptors is a human donor in a cohort sampled during active COVID-19.

The rearrangement uses TRBV30 and TRBJ2-2; D is unclear. Germline loops: CDR1 GTSNPN, CDR2 SVGIG (reference sequence). The CDR3 has 11 amino acids. The ends were cut back, 5 bases at V and 5 bases at J, with 6 bases in the middle. In nucleotides, the CDR3 is TGTGCCTGGGACAATACCGGGGAGCTGTTTTTT. The encoded protein is CAWDNTGELFF.

The chain uses TRBV28 and TRBJ1-3; tentative D call: TRBD1 (5 bases). Germline V CDR1 and CDR2: MDHEN, SYDVKM. The CDR3 runs 16 residues. V lost 3 bases, J lost 4 bases, and 16 bases lay in between. The CDR3 nucleotides are TGTGCCAGCAGTTTTCCCCTGGCGGGGACCGGAAACACCATATATTTT. This sequence encodes CASSFPLAGTGNTIYF.

The V gene is TRBV18, the J gene TRBJ2-2, with 10 positions matching TRBD2. V lost 2 bases to trimming and J lost 0 bases; unmatched junction nucleotides: 12. CDR3 length equals 20 residues. Germline CDR1 and CDR2: KGHSH and LQKENI. For the CDR3, the DNA is TGTGCCAGCTCACCAACTATGCTAGGACTAGCGGAAGCGAACACCGGGGAGCTGTTTTTT. Its protein is CASSPTMLGLAEANTGELFF.

The chain combines TRBV27 with TRBJ2-7; the D gene is possibly TRBD1 (5 bases). Trimming shortened V by 6 bases and J by 2 bases, and 17 bases separated the two germline ends. The germline CDR1 and CDR2 sequences are MNHEY and SMNVEV (reference sequence). This CDR3 has 15 residues. The CDR3 nucleotides read TGTGCCAGCAGCCCCACGGTCACAGGCACCTACGAGCAGTACTTC. Translated, it gives CASSPTVTGTYEQYF.

The chain recombines TRBV18 with TRBJ1-3; TRBD1 agrees at 7 bases. This CDR3 is built from 16 residues. CDR1 and CDR2 from the germline V gene are KGHSH and LQKENI. V lost 0 bases and J lost 7; bases outside the gene matches: 9. The CDR3 DNA is TGTGCCAGCTCACCACCGACGTCGACAGGGAGTAACACCATATATTTT. Translation: CASSPPTSTGSNTIYF.

V and J are TRBV3-1 (or the pseudogene TRBV3-2) and TRBJ1-6; D gene uncertain. The CDR3 covers 15 residues. From germline, CDR1 is LGHDT and CDR2 YNNKEL (reference sequence). Between the trimmed V and J ends, which lost 3 bases and 6 bases, there was a span of 12 bases. CDR3 sequence: CASSQSATPNSPLHF. DNA for the CDR3: TGTGCCAGCAGCCAGAGCGCGACCCCTAATTCACCCCTCCACTTT.

This sequence joins TRBV29-1 and TRBJ1-1; D gene ambiguous. The CDR3 consists of 11 residues. V lost 7 bases and J 1 base, leaving 7 bases between the germline ends. Germline V lookup: CDR1 SQVTM, CDR2 ANQGSEA. The DNA of the CDR3 is TGCAGCGCTACAGAGAACACTGAAGCTTTCTTT. It encodes CSATENTEAFF. Full variable domain (outside the CDR3, taken from reference TRBV29-1 and TRBJ1-1): SAVISQKPSRDICQRGTSLTIQCQVDSQVTMMFWYRQQPGQSLTLIATANQGSEATYESGFVIDKFPISRPNLTFSTLTVSNMSPEDSSIYLCSATENTEAFFGQGTRLTVV.